The T cell receptor (beta chain) described here comes from a study of blood T cell repertoires in COVID-19. Turning to the study itself: Acute and convalescent COVID-19 samples came from the United States, Italy and Spain. The cDNA or gDNA used as material had been derived from T cells, B-cell-depleted T cells, or PBMCs.

Original processing notes: Reference gene primer amplification yielded estimated nucleated cell counts. This table comes from immunoSEQ multiplex PCR, and its TCRdb copy is limited to in-frame clones, with some not included. The DNA gave D and trimming, while V, J and clone size come from that table. The table shows 250,000 to 300,000 clones, with roughly 86% occurring only once. Germline V CDR1 and CDR2: KGHSH, LQKENI. This CDR3 region has 16 residues. V dropped 3 bases and J dropped 6; count of bases not matched to a gene: 6. Followed longitudinally, the Seattle patients had been enrolled during active infection.

The chain recombines TRBV18 with TRBJ2-1, with 12 bases aligning to TRBD2. Sequences were obtained from peripheral blood. This receptor was obtained from a woman aged 60-75 years with COVID-19, enrolled during active disease. The CDR3 reads CASSPRLAGVSNEQFF. CDR3 coding DNA: TGTGCCAGCTCACCCCGACTAGCGGGAGTCAGCAATGAGCAGTTCTTC.